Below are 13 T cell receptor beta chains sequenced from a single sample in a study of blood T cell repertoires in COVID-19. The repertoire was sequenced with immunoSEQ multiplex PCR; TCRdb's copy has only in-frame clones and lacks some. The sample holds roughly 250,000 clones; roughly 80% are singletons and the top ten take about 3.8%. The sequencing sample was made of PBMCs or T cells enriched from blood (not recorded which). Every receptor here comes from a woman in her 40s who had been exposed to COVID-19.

CDR3 sequence reads: CASSLGGTSGAYNEQFF. Here the CDR3 DNA reads TGCGCCAGCAGCTTGGGGGGAACTAGCGGGGCATACAATGAGCAGTTCTTC. V usage is TRBV5-1 and J usage is TRBJ2-1; 10 positions match TRBD2. V shed 0 bases and J 4 bases; nucleotides not matched to a gene: 7. The CDR3 sequence is 17 residues long. Germline V gives CDR1 SGHRS, CDR2 YFSETQ.

Written as DNA, the CDR3 is TGCGCCAGCAGCTTGTCAAATACTAGGAGAGAGCAGTACTTC. Translation gives CASSLSNTRREQYF. V and J are TRBV5-1 and TRBJ2-7; D is possibly TRBD2 (5 bases). Trimming took 1 base from V and 7 from J, leaving 15 bases between them. There are 14 residues in the CDR3. Germline CDR1 and CDR2: SGHRS and YFSETQ.

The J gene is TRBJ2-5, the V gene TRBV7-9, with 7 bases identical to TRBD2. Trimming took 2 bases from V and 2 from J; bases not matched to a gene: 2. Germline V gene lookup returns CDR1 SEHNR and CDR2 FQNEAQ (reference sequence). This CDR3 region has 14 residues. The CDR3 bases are TGTGCCAGCAGCTTACGGGGACTACAAGAGACCCAGTACTTC. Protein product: CASSLRGLQETQYF.

The CDR3 spells CAWGQGRYEQYF. In nucleotides, the CDR3 is TGTGCCTGGGGACAGGGGCGCTACGAGCAGTACTTC. The chain is built from TRBV30 and TRBJ2-7; 9 positions agree with TRBD1. J gave up 3 bases and V 5 bases, and 2 bases lay outside the gene matches. The CDR3 is 12 residues long. From germline, CDR1 is GTSNPN and CDR2 SVGIG (reference sequence). Combining the CDR3 with reference TRBV30 and TRBJ2-7 gives the whole variable domain SQTIHQWPATLVQPVGSPLSLECTVEGTSNPNLYWYRQAAGRGLQLLFYSVGIGQISSEVPQNLSASRPQDRQFILSSKKLLLSDSGFYLCAWGQGRYEQYFGPGTRLTVT.

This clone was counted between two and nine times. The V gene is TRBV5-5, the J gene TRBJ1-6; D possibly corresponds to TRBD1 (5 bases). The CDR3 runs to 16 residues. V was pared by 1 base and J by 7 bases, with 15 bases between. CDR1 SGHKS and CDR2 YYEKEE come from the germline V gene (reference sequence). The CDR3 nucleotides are TGTGCCAGCAGCTTGATGGGGACGGGGGGGAATTCACCCCTCCACTTT. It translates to CASSLMGTGGNSPLHF.

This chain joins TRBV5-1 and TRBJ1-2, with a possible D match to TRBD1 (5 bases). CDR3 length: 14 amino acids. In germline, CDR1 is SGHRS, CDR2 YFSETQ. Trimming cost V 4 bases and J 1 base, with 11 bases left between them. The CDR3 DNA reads TGCGCCAGCAGCAGGGAACAGGATAACTATGGCTACACCTTC. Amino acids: CASSREQDNYGYTF.

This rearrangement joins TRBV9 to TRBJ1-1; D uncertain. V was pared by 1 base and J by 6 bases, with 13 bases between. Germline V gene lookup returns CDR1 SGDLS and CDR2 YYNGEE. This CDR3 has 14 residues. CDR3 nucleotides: TGTGCCAGCAGCGTATTCGAAAGAGGGTCTGAAGCTTTCTTT. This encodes CASSVFERGSEAFF. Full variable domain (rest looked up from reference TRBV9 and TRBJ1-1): DSGVTQTPKHLITATGQRVTLRCSPRSGDLSVYWYQQSLDQGLQFLIQYYNGEERAKGNILERFSAQQFPDLHSELNLSSLELGDSALYFCASSVFERGSEAFFGQGTRLTVV.

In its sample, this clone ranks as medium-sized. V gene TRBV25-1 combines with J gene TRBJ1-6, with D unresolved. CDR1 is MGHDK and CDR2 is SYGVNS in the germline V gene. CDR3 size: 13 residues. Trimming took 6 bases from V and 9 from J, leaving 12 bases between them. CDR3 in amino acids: CASSYGFASPLHF. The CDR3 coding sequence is TGTGCCAGCAGCTACGGGTTCGCTTCACCCCTCCACTTT.

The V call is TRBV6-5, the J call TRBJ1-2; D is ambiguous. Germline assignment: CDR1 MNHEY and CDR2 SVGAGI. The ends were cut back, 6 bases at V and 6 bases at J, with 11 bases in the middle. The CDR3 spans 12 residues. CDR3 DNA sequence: TGTGCCAGCAGGACCGACGGAGATGGCTACACCTTC. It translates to CASRTDGDGYTF.

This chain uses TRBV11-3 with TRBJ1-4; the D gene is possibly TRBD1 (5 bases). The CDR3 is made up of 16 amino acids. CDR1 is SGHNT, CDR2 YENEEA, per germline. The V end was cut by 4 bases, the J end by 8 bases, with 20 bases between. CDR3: CASSCRGLKWGEKLFF. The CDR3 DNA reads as TGTGCCAGCAGCTGCCGGGGACTCAAGTGGGGGGAAAAACTGTTTTTT.

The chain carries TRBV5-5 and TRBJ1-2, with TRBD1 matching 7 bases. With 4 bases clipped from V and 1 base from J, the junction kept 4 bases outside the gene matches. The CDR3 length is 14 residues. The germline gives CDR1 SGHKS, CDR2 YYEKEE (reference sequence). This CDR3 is CASSKGQSNYGYTF. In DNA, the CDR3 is TGTGCCAGCAGCAAGGGACAGAGTAACTATGGCTACACCTTC.

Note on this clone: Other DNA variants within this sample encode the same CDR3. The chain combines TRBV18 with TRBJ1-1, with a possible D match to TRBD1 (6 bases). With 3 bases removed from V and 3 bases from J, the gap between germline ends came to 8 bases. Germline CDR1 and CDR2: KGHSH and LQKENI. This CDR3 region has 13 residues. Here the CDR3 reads CASSPNRDTEAFF. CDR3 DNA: TGTGCCAGCTCACCGAACAGGGACACTGAAGCTTTCTTT.

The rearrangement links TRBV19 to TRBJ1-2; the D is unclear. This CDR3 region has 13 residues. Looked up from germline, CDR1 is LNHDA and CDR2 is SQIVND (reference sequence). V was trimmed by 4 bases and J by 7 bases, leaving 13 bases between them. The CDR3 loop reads CASSKAALSGYTF. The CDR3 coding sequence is TGTGCCAGTAGTAAAGCTGCGCTCTCTGGCTACACCTTC.